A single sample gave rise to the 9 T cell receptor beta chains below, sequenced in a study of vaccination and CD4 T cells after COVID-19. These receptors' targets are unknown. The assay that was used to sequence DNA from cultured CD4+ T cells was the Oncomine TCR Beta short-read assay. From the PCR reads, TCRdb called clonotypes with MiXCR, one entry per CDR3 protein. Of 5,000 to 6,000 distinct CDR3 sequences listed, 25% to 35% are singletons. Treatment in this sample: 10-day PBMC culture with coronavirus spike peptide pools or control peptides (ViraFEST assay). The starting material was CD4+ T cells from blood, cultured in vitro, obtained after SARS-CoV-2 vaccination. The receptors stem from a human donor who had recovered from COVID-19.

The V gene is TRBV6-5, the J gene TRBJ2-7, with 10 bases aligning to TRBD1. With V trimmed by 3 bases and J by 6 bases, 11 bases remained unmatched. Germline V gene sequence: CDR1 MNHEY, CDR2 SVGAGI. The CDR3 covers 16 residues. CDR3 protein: CASSYNSGTGVSEQYF. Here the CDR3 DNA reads TGTGCCAGCAGTTATAACTCCGGGACAGGGGTCTCCGAGCAGTACTTC.

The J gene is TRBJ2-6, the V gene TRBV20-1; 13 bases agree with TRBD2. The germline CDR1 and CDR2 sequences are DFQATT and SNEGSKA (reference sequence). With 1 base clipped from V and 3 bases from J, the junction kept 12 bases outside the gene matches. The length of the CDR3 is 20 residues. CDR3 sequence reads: CSARARIGTSGRDGANVLTF. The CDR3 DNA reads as TGCAGTGCTAGAGCGAGGATCGGCACTAGCGGGAGGGATGGGGCCAACGTCCTGACTTTC.

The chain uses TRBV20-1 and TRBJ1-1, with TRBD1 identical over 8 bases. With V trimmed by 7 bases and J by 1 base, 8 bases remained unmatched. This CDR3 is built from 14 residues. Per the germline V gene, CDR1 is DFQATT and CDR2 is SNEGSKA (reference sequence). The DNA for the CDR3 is TGCAGTGTGCCGACAGGGGATGGGAACACTGAAGCTTTCTTT. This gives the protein CSVPTGDGNTEAFF.

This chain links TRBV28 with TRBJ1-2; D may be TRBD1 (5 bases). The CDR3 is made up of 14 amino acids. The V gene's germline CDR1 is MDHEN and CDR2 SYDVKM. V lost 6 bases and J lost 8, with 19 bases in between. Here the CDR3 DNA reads TGTGCCAGCAGGCTAGACAGTCTCCTCCGAGGCTACACCTTC. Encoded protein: CASRLDSLLRGYTF.

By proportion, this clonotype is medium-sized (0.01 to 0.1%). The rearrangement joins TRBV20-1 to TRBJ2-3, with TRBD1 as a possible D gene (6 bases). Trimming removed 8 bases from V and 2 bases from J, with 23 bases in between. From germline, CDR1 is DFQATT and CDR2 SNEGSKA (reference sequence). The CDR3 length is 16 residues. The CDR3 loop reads CSSNPHREQSTDTQYF. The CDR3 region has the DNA TGCAGTTCAAACCCCCACAGGGAGCAGTCCACAGATACGCAGTATTTT.

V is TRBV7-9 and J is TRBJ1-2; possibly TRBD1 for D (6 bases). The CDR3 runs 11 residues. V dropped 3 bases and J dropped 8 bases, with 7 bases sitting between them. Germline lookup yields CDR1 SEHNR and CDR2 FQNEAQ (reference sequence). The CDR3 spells CASSFGGGYTF. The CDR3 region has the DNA TGTGCCAGCAGCTTTGGGGGCGGCTACACCTTC.

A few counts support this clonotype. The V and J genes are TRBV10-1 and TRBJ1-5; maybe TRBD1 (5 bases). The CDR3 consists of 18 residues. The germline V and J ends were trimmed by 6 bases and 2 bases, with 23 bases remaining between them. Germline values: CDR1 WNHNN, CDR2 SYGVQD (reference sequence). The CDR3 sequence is CASRSSHGTRWGNQPQHF. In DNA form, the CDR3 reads TGCGCCAGCAGATCGTCCCACGGGACCCGGTGGGGCAATCAGCCCCAGCATTTT.

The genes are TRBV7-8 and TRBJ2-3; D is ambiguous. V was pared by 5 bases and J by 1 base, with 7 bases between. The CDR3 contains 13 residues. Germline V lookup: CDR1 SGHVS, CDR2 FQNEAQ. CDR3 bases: TGTGCCAGCAGCCCCTCGGGCACAGATACGCAGTATTTT. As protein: CASSPSGTDTQYF.

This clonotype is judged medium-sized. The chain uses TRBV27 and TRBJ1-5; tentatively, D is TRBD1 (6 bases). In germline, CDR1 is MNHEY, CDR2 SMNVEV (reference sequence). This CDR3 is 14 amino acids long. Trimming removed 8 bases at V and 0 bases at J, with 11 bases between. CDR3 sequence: CASGGTSSNQPQHF. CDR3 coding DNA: TGTGCCAGCGGGGGGACAAGTAGCAATCAGCCCCAGCATTTT.